This is a list of T cell receptor beta chains from one sample in a study of blood T cells in healthy people across ages. TCRdb called the 5' RACE reads again in MiXCR, with one record for every CDR3 protein. The table records about 670,000 distinct CDR3 sequences, approximately 52% of them present only once. Input material: blood. Receptor source: a woman of 80 years or more in good health. CDR3s include the opening cysteine and the closing phenylalanine or tryptophan. A D gene is named only where the DNA matches it firmly. Rows may omit the clone size; those that give it use once, few, many or a size class.

d_call | j_call | clone_size | v_call | cdr3_aa | cdr3_nt
NA | TRBJ2-7 | NA | TRBV18 | CASQIGGANEQYF | TGTGCCAGCCAAATCGGGGGTGCGAACGAGCAGTACTTC
NA | TRBJ2-7 | few | TRBV20-1 | CSASTGLVSYEQYF | TGCAGTGCCTCAACGGGGCTGGTGTCCTACGAGCAGTACTTC
NA | TRBJ1-2 | few | TRBV12-3/TRBV12-4 | CASSLGTAHYGYTF | TGTGCCAGCAGTTTAGGGACAGCTCACTATGGCTACACCTTC
NA | TRBJ2-1 | NA | TRBV27 | CASSLPYGISYNEQFF | TGTGCCAGCAGTTTACCGTACGGGATTTCCTACAATGAGCAGTTCTTC
TRBD2 | TRBJ2-1 | many | TRBV7-2 | CASSTTTSVRVEQFF | TGTGCCAGCAGCACCACGACTAGCGTGAGGGTTGAGCAGTTCTTC
NA | TRBJ2-3 | few | TRBV4-3 | CASSQDRRQAGTDTQYF | TGCGCCAGCAGCCAAGATCGGAGGCAGGCGGGCACAGATACGCAGTATTTT
NA | TRBJ1-4 | NA | TRBV7-9 | CASSSGGGTTNEKLFF | TGTGCCAGCAGCTCGGGCGGGGGCACAACTAATGAAAAACTGTTTTTT
TRBD1 | TRBJ1-2 | NA | TRBV13 | CASSMDRGYYGYTF | TGTGCCAGCAGCATGGACAGGGGTTACTATGGCTACACCTTC
NA | TRBJ2-1 | many | TRBV7-9 | CASSFIVGEQFF | TGTGCCAGCAGCTTCATAGTGGGTGAGCAGTTCTTC
NA | TRBJ2-3 | NA | TRBV5-1 | CASSAELGVQYF | TGCGCCAGCAGCGCGGAGCTGGGGGTGCAGTATTTT
NA | TRBJ2-3 | few | TRBV7-3 | CASSTTQGDTQYF | TGTGCCAGCAGCACAACACAAGGGGATACGCAGTATTTT
NA | TRBJ2-5 | few | TRBV29-1 | CSVVTGIQETQYF | TGCAGCGTCGTCACAGGGATCCAAGAGACCCAGTACTTC
TRBD2 | TRBJ2-3 | many | TRBV28 | CASTIGLARNTQYF | TGTGCCAGCACCATCGGACTAGCAAGAAATACGCAGTATTTT
NA | TRBJ1-5 | NA | TRBV2 | CASADLGTSQPQHF | TGTGCCAGCGCTGACCTCGGGACTAGTCAGCCCCAGCATTTT
NA | TRBJ2-4 | NA | TRBV12-3/TRBV12-4 | CASTTAGGKNIQYF | TGTGCCAGCACCACCGCAGGAGGCAAAAACATTCAGTACTTC
TRBD1 | TRBJ1-4 | few | TRBV19 | CASSIGGTGAEKLFF | TGTGCCAGTAGTATAGGCGGGACAGGCGCAGAAAAACTGTTTTTT
NA | TRBJ2-5 | few | TRBV29-1 | CSVRLVGLKETQYF | TGCAGCGTCCGATTGGTTGGTCTAAAAGAGACCCAGTACTTC
NA | TRBJ2-3 | NA | TRBV9 | CASGRVSTDTQYF | TGTGCCAGCGGACGAGTTAGCACAGATACGCAGTATTTT
NA | TRBJ2-2 | few | TRBV9 | CASSNLGHGELFF | TGTGCCAGCAGCAACTTGGGTCACGGGGAGCTGTTTTTT
TRBD2 | TRBJ2-7 | NA | TRBV19 | CASNAAGGSYEQYF | TGTGCCAGTAATGCAGCGGGAGGCTCCTACGAGCAGTACTTC
TRBD2 | TRBJ2-5 | many | TRBV12-3/TRBV12-4 | CASSKREGGETQYF | TGTGCCAGCAGCAAGCGGGAGGGTGGAGAGACCCAGTACTTC
NA | TRBJ1-1 | NA | TRBV28 | CASSLEAGRAFF | TGTGCCAGCAGTTTGGAGGCAGGGAGGGCTTTCTTT
NA | TRBJ1-1 | few | TRBV7-9 | CASSLAPPTEAFF | TGTGCCAGCAGCTTAGCTCCGCCAACTGAAGCTTTCTTT
TRBD1 | TRBJ2-6 | NA | TRBV2 | CASRGWTGGTGANVLTF | TGTGCCAGCAGGGGTTGGACAGGGGGCACTGGGGCCAACGTCCTGACTTTC
NA | TRBJ1-3 | NA | TRBV12-3/TRBV12-4 | CASSPLSGNTIYF | TGTGCCAGCAGCCCCCTCTCTGGAAACACCATATATTTT
NA | TRBJ2-4 | few | TRBV29-1 | CSVRQALAKNIQYF | TGCAGCGTTCGACAGGCCCTAGCCAAAAACATTCAGTACTTC
TRBD1 | TRBJ2-7 | many | TRBV5-1 | CASSTMTGSSSYEQYF | TGCGCCAGCAGCACTATGACAGGGTCTAGCTCCTACGAGCAGTACTTC
TRBD2 | TRBJ2-3 | NA | TRBV29-1 | CSAGGVADTQYF | TGCAGCGCGGGAGGGGTTGCAGATACGCAGTATTTT
NA | TRBJ2-5 | NA | TRBV6-6 | CASSYSQLAGETQYF | TGTGCCAGCAGTTACTCCCAATTAGCTGGTGAGACCCAGTACTTC
NA | TRBJ1-4 | few | TRBV7-8 | CASSRGRASYEKLFF | TGTGCCAGCAGCCGCGGACGGGCTAGTTACGAAAAACTGTTTTTT
TRBD1 | TRBJ2-7 | NA | TRBV5-1 | CASSSGTGSDEQYF | TGCGCCAGCAGCTCCGGGACAGGGAGCGACGAGCAGTACTTC
NA | TRBJ1-4 | NA | TRBV5-1 | CASSLSVFEKLFF | TGCGCCAGCAGCTTGAGCGTCTTCGAAAAACTGTTTTTT
NA | TRBJ1-2 | NA | TRBV11-2 | CASSLDPFGYTF | TGTGCCAGCAGCTTAGACCCATTTGGCTACACCTTC
NA | TRBJ2-7 | NA | TRBV30 | CAWSPGSFDTEQYF | TGTGCCTGGAGTCCAGGGTCCTTCGACACCGAGCAGTACTTC
NA | TRBJ2-7 | NA | TRBV25-1 | CASSETGGSYEQYF | TGTGCCAGCAGTGAAACTGGGGGATCCTACGAGCAGTACTTC
NA | TRBJ1-5 | NA | TRBV6-5 | CASSYTVDQPQHF | TGTGCCAGCAGTTACACAGTCGATCAGCCCCAGCATTTT
NA | TRBJ2-5 | NA | TRBV11-2 | CASSSYDRGYQETQYF | TGTGCCAGCAGCTCATATGATCGCGGGTACCAAGAGACCCAGTACTTC
NA | TRBJ2-5 | many | TRBV4-2 | CASSPKDSQETQYF | TGTGCCAGCAGCCCGAAGGACAGCCAAGAGACCCAGTACTTC
TRBD1 | TRBJ2-4 | once | TRBV29-1 | CSVETGGSAKNIQYF | TGCAGCGTGGAAACAGGGGGTTCGGCCAAAAACATTCAGTACTTC
TRBD2 | TRBJ2-1 | few | TRBV12-3/TRBV12-4 | CASSKHGSGTYNEQFF | TGTGCCAGCAGCAAACACGGGAGCGGGACCTACAATGAGCAGTTCTTC